The 23 T cell receptor beta chains in this list originate from one sample, sequenced in a study of OX40 agonist ivuxolimab in advanced cancers. Data came from immunoSEQ multiplex PCR; TCRdb stores just in-frame clones and leaves some out. This sample has approximately 100,000 clones, with about nine tenths found just once. The source material was CD4+ or CD8+ T cells sorted from blood, sampled in a trial of the OX40 agonist ivuxolimab. The receptors shown here come from an adult with an advanced solid tumor such as melanoma, head and neck, liver or kidney cancer.

The CDR3 DNA is TGTGCCTGGACCCTGTCCATGAACACTGAAGCTTTCTTT. Its protein is CAWTLSMNTEAFF. The chain links TRBV30 to TRBJ1-1, with D unresolved. V lost 4 bases and J 0 bases, leaving 9 bases between the germline ends. CDR3 size: 13 residues. The germline V gene encodes CDR1 GTSNPN and CDR2 SVGIG (reference sequence).

This chain connects TRBV5-4 to TRBJ1-1, with 8 bases matching TRBD1. Germline CDR1 reads SGHNT; CDR2 reads YYREEE (reference sequence). The CDR3 sequence is 15 residues long. With 2 bases clipped from V and 1 base from J, the junction kept 4 bases outside the gene matches. The CDR3 loop reads CASSFPGQGNTEAFF. Here the CDR3 DNA reads TGTGCCAGCAGCTTTCCTGGACAGGGGAACACTGAAGCTTTCTTT.

V usage is TRBV25-1 and J usage is TRBJ2-7; no firm D call. Germline CDR1 and CDR2: MGHDK and SYGVNS. There are 12 residues in the CDR3. V was clipped by 5 bases and J by 2 bases, with 7 bases between them. The CDR3 loop reads CASSRSAYEQYF. In nucleotides, the CDR3 is TGTGCCAGCAGTCGAAGCGCCTACGAGCAGTACTTC.

The chain combines TRBV18 with TRBJ2-3; perhaps D is TRBD1 or TRBD2 (6 bases each). Germline CDR1 and CDR2: KGHSH and LQKENI. The germline V and J ends were trimmed by 5 bases and 4 bases, with 10 bases remaining between them. This CDR3 has 13 residues. The CDR3 sequence: CASSSRGADTQYF. CDR3 in DNA: TGTGCCAGCTCAAGTAGGGGGGCAGATACGCAGTATTTT. Supplemented by reference TRBV18 and TRBJ2-3, the full variable domain reads NAGVMQNPRHLVRRRGQEARLRCSPMKGHSHVYWYRQLPEEGLKFMVYLQKENIIDESGMPKERFSAEFPKEGPSILRIQQVVRGDSAAYFCASSSRGADTQYFGPGTRLTVL.

This clone has a handful of counts. The gene calls are TRBV6-6 and TRBJ1-5; D gene unclear. Germline values: CDR1 MNHNY, CDR2 SVGAGI (reference sequence). V dropped 6 bases and J dropped 5 bases, with 14 bases sitting between them. The CDR3 contains 14 residues. The CDR3 DNA sequence: TGTGCCAGCAGCCCCCCCGACCGGTATCAGCCCCAGCATTTT. It yields the protein CASSPPDRYQPQHF.

The chain joins TRBV7-8 to TRBJ1-2; 9 nucleotides match TRBD1. Per the germline V gene, CDR1 is SGHVS and CDR2 is FQNEAQ. The CDR3 sequence is 17 residues long. V shed 3 bases and J 4 bases; nucleotides not matched to a gene: 12. The DNA of the CDR3 is TGTGCCAGCAGCTTTAGGACAGGGGCTAACGCGCTCTATGGCTACACCTTC. Protein product: CASSFRTGANALYGYTF.

The CDR3 region is CASSFRVQETQYF. The CDR3 DNA follows: TGTGCCAGCAGCTTCCGCGTGCAAGAGACCCAGTACTTC. The chain joins TRBV5-4 to TRBJ2-5, with unresolved D. The CDR3 totals 13 residues. Germline values: CDR1 SGHNT, CDR2 YYREEE (reference sequence). V was cut by 2 bases and J by 2 bases, with 7 bases left in between.

The J gene is TRBJ2-7, the V gene TRBV11-3; 7 positions match TRBD1. The V segment lost 3 bases and the J segment 5 bases; nucleotides outside the gene matches: 10. Germline V gene data show CDR1 as SGHNT and CDR2 as YENEEA. The CDR3 contains 15 residues. CDR3 sequence reads: CASSLDTGTVNEQYF. CDR3 sequence (DNA): TGTGCCAGCAGCTTGGACACTGGGACAGTTAACGAGCAGTACTTC.

The rearrangement joins TRBV7-8 to TRBJ2-7; the D call may be TRBD1 or TRBD2 (5 bases each). The V end was cut by 5 bases, the J end by 2 bases, with 16 bases between. Per germline, CDR1 SGHVS and CDR2 FQNEAQ. This CDR3 region has 15 residues. The CDR3 region is CASSPGTSAPYEQYF. Written as DNA, the CDR3 is TGTGCCAGCAGCCCCGGGACCTCTGCCCCCTACGAGCAGTACTTC.

This clone has more than one count but fewer than ten. The V call is TRBV18, the J call TRBJ1-4, with D perhaps matching TRBD1 (5 bases). The CDR3 consists of 13 residues. Germline V CDR1 and CDR2: KGHSH, LQKENI. The V gene lost 5 bases and the J gene lost 12 bases, with 16 bases spanning the gap. The DNA of the CDR3 is TGTGCCAGCTCAGAATCTCCGGGGGATGAACTGTTTTTT. Its protein is CASSESPGDELFF.

The J gene is TRBJ1-1, the V gene TRBV6-6; 8 nucleotides match TRBD1. The CDR3 totals 13 residues. The germline V gene encodes CDR1 MNHNY and CDR2 SVGAGI (reference sequence). Trimming cost V 8 bases and J 8 bases; bases outside gene matches: 10. CDR3 amino acids: CASWDRRPTEAFF. In DNA, the CDR3 is TGTGCCAGCTGGGACAGGCGCCCTACGGAAGCTTTCTTT.

V gene TRBV11-3 combines with J gene TRBJ2-3; 9 nucleotides line up with TRBD2. This CDR3 is built from 16 residues. With 0 bases clipped from V and 6 bases from J, the junction kept 7 bases outside the gene matches. The germline CDR1 and CDR2 sequences are SGHNT and YENEEA. The CDR3 protein is CASSLEGGRAHDTQYF. The DNA for the CDR3 is TGTGCCAGCAGCTTAGAAGGCGGGAGGGCCCACGATACGCAGTATTTT.

This clone was counted a few times. The rearrangement joins TRBV5-1 to TRBJ2-7; 12 bases are shared with TRBD2. In germline, CDR1 is SGHRS, CDR2 YFSETQ. After removal of 2 bases from V and 5 bases from J, the junction contained 8 bases not matched to a gene. This CDR3 comprises 16 residues. The CDR3 sequence: CASSFVLAGGVNEQYF. CDR3 bases: TGCGCCAGCAGCTTTGTACTAGCGGGAGGCGTCAACGAGCAGTACTTC.

The J gene is TRBJ1-4, the V gene TRBV7-6; D is unresolved. Germline CDR1 reads SGHVS; CDR2 reads FNYEAQ. The CDR3 is 18 amino acids. V dropped 1 base and J dropped 0 bases, with 15 bases sitting between them. CDR3 in amino acids: CASSLVPRSAATNEKLFF. CDR3 DNA: TGTGCCAGCAGCTTAGTTCCCCGTAGCGCGGCAACTAATGAAAAACTGTTTTTT.

The chain recombines TRBV7-9 with TRBJ2-2, with a tentative D call TRBD2 (6 bases). CDR3 length: 16 residues. V lost 5 bases and J 7 bases, leaving 20 bases between the germline ends. Per the germline V gene, CDR1 is SEHNR and CDR2 is FQNEAQ (reference sequence). This chain's CDR3 is CASSREGGMLGGELFF. The CDR3 nucleotides read TGTGCCAGCAGCAGAGAGGGCGGGATGCTCGGCGGGGAGCTGTTTTTT.

The J gene is TRBJ2-3, the V gene TRBV4-3; D is possibly TRBD2 (5 bases). Germline lookup yields CDR1 LGHNA and CDR2 YSLEER. CDR3 length equals 15 residues. V lost 1 base and J 5 bases, leaving 13 bases between the germline ends. The CDR3 DNA is TGCGCCAGCAGCCAAGGCTATAGGACTGAAGATACGCAGTATTTT. This codes for CASSQGYRTEDTQYF.

The V and J genes are TRBV21-1 and TRBJ1-2; the DNA was not compared with TRBD1, the D call given in the table. TRBV21-1 represents a pseudogene. The CDR3 length is 15 residues. The CDR3 DNA reads as TGTGCCAGCAGCCGACGGGACAGCCCTAACTATGGCTACACCTTC. It yields the protein CASSRRDSPNYGYTF.

The chain combines TRBV7-9 with TRBJ1-2, with D unclear. Trimming removed 4 bases at V and 4 bases at J, with 7 bases between. The CDR3 extends over 12 amino acids. In germline, CDR1 is SEHNR, CDR2 FQNEAQ (reference sequence). The CDR3 sequence is CASSSGLYGYTF. In nucleotides, the CDR3 is TGTGCCAGCAGCTCGGGTCTCTATGGCTACACCTTC.

The rearrangement joins TRBV11-2 to TRBJ1-1, with TRBD1 identical over 7 bases. The germline V gene has CDR1 SGHAT and CDR2 FQNNGV. The CDR3 extends over 14 amino acids. Trimming removed 1 base from V and 5 bases from J; junction bases left unmatched: 4. CDR3 coding DNA: TGTGCCAGCAGCTTAGGACAGGGCGGGACTGAAGCTTTCTTT. Its protein product is CASSLGQGGTEAFF. The full variable domain, in which reference TRBV11-2 and TRBJ1-1 provide the parts outside the CDR3, is EAGVAQSPRYKIIEKRQSVAFWCNPISGHATLYWYQQILGQGPKLLIQFQNNGVVDDSQLPKDRFSAERLKGVDSTLKIQPAKLEDSAVYLCASSLGQGGTEAFFGQGTRLTVV.

The CDR3 sequence is CASSVGPGPYEQYF. The CDR3 region has the DNA TGTGCCAGCAGCGTAGGGCCCGGACCCTACGAGCAGTACTTC. V and J are TRBV9 and TRBJ2-7; D uncertain. This CDR3 comprises 14 residues. Germline V CDR1 and CDR2: SGDLS, YYNGEE. V was pared by 0 bases and J by 2 bases, with 9 bases between.

This chain joins TRBV5-6 and TRBJ1-2, with no clear D. There are 13 residues in the CDR3. Trimming cost V 0 bases and J 2 bases, with 5 bases left between them. Germline assignment: CDR1 SGHDT and CDR2 YYEEEE. The CDR3 here is CASSLDRNYGYTF. CDR3 DNA: TGTGCCAGCAGCTTGGACAGAAACTATGGCTACACCTTC.

This clone is labeled as medium-sized. The chain couples TRBV7-3 to TRBJ1-1; TRBD1 is a possible D gene (5 bases). The ends were cut back, 6 bases at V and 4 bases at J, with 18 bases in the middle. The CDR3 has 15 residues. In germline, CDR1 is SGHTA, CDR2 FQGTGA. Here the CDR3 reads CASRLSPGSTTEAFF. CDR3 coding DNA: TGTGCCAGCAGACTTAGTCCAGGGTCTACCACTGAAGCTTTCTTT.

The chain has TRBV6-6 and TRBJ1-2, with D hard to call. With 4 bases removed from V and 5 bases from J, the gap between germline ends came to 14 bases. Germline loops: CDR1 MNHNY, CDR2 SVGAGI (reference sequence). The length of the CDR3 is 14 residues. The CDR3 is CASSSYPGSYGYTF. The DNA for the CDR3 is TGTGCCAGCAGTTCCTACCCGGGAAGTTATGGCTACACCTTC.